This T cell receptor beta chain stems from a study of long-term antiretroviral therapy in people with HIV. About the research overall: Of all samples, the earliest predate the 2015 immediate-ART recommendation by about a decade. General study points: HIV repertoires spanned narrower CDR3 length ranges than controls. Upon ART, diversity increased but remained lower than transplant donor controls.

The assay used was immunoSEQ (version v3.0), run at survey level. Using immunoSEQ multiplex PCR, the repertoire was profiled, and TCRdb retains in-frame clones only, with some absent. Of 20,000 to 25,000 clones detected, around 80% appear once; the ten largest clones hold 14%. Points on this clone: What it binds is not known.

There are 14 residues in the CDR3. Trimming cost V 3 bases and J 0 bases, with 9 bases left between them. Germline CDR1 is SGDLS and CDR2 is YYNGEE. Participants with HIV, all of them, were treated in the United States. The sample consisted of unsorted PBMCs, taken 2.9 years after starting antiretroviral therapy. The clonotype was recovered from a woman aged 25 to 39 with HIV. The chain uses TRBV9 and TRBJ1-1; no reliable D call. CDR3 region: CASSARLLNTEAFF. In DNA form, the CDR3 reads TGTGCCAGCAGCGCCAGGTTACTGAACACTGAAGCTTTCTTT.